This TCR beta chain stems from a study of T cell clonality in common variable immunodeficiency. Study results and caveats: Common variable immunodeficiency TCR beta sequences reportedly had fewer deletions and N-nucleotide insertions.

This clone has just a few counts. Its cognate antigen is unknown. The read ends 3 residues early relative to the CDR3; the germline J gene fills the gap. Germline CDR1 reads KGHSH; CDR2 reads LQKENI. This CDR3 is built from 14 residues. Deletions cut 3 bases from V and 0 bases from J, with 5 bases between. Profiling relied on immunoSEQ multiplex PCR, and the TCRdb table lists in-frame clones only, not all of them. The sample has 25,000 to 30,000 clones, none seen only once; the top ten hold roughly 29%. This TCR derives from a human donor with common variable immunodeficiency. The sample taken for sequencing was peripheral blood mononuclear cells. The gene calls are TRBV18 and TRBJ2-2; D is ambiguous. The CDR3 sequence is CASSPTPNTGELFF. The CDR3 bases that were read are TGTGCCAGCTCACCTACTCCGAACACCGGGGAG. Full variable domain (missing parts from reference TRBV18 and TRBJ2-2): NAGVMQNPRHLVRRRGQEARLRCSPMKGHSHVYWYRQLPEEGLKFMVYLQKENIIDESGMPKERFSAEFPKEGPSILRIQQVVRGDSAAYFCASSPTPNTGELFFGEGSRLTVL.